The clone carrying this T cell receptor (beta chain) has just a few counts. The sample comes from a study of patients and donors after allogeneic stem cell transplantation. The V gene lost 5 bases and the J gene lost 8 bases, with 12 bases spanning the gap. The CDR3 loop spans 12 amino acids. TCRdb redid the calling of the RT-PCR reads with MiXCR, one entry per CDR3 protein. The sample carries about a million distinct CDR3 sequences, about a sixth recorded once. This sequence joins TRBV12-3 or TRBV12-4 and TRBJ1-2; D remains ambiguous. The sample comprised blood, either unsorted or a sorted T cell fraction (not recorded which). This TCR came from a human donor who was either an allogeneic HSCT recipient or a stem cell or donor lymphocyte infusion donor (not recorded which). It is not recorded whose cells these are; they may come from a transplant donor. Here the CDR3 reads CASSPDVLGYTF. CDR3 DNA: TGTGCCAGCAGTCCTGACGTCCTCGGCTACACCTTC.